This passage covers 26 T cell receptor beta chains from one sample sequenced in a study of sequential checkpoint blockade in melanoma. The assay was immunoSEQ multiplex PCR, and TCRdb's table has in-frame clones only and misses some. The data show tens of thousands of clones, about three quarters seen once. Described treatment: randomized to nivolumab then ipilimumab (arm A) or the reverse (arm B). The sequencing here drew on CD8+ T cells sorted from blood (inferred from file names), taken from a patient given nivolumab and ipilimumab in sequence. The receptor source for this set is a human donor with melanoma.

This clone was detected a few times. The chain joins TRBV19 to TRBJ1-1; D ambiguous. The CDR3 is made up of 12 amino acids. Germline-derived CDR1 and CDR2 are LNHDA and SQIVND (reference sequence). Between the trimmed V and J ends, which lost 4 bases and 5 bases, there was a span of 8 bases. The CDR3 sequence: CASSNGWTEAFF. In DNA form, the CDR3 reads TGTGCCAGTAGTAACGGGTGGACTGAAGCTTTCTTT.

The chain employs TRBV19 and TRBJ2-1; 9 bases are a match to TRBD1. CDR1 is LNHDA and CDR2 is SQIVND in the germline V gene (reference sequence). This CDR3 is 14 amino acids long. With V trimmed by 6 bases and J by 5 bases, 5 bases remained unmatched. The CDR3 sequence is CASSPGQGNNEQFF. CDR3 bases: TGTGCCAGTAGCCCGGGACAGGGAAACAATGAGCAGTTCTTC.

This sequence joins TRBV2 and TRBJ1-1, with 9 bases lining up with TRBD1. This CDR3 is built from 16 residues. Germline CDR1 reads SNHLY; CDR2 reads FYNNEI. As DNA, the CDR3 is TGTGTCACCCAAGGGCCCCGGCGGGACAGGGAGGCTGAAGCTTTCTTT. Its protein is CVTQGPRRDREAEAFF.

This clone came up a few times. This sequence joins TRBV27 and TRBJ2-7, with D possibly TRBD2 on 7 matching bases. Germline values: CDR1 MNHEY, CDR2 SMNVEV (reference sequence). V was trimmed by 0 bases and J by 4 bases, leaving 16 bases between them. This CDR3 is 16 amino acids long. This CDR3 reads CASSLSSGGGQYEQYF. CDR3 DNA: TGTGCCAGCAGTTTATCGTCGGGGGGCGGCCAATACGAGCAGTACTTC.

The rearrangement uses TRBV7-9 and TRBJ1-2; a possible D gene is TRBD1 (6 bases). Between the trimmed V and J ends, which lost 5 bases and 3 bases, there was a span of 16 bases. This CDR3 is 15 amino acids long. Germline loops: CDR1 SEHNR, CDR2 FQNEAQ (reference sequence). In DNA form, the CDR3 reads TGTGCCAGCAGCCCCCCCGAGAGGGGGTACTATGGCTACACCTTC. The encoded protein is CASSPPERGYYGYTF.

This clone has just one count. In DNA form, the CDR3 reads TGTGCCAGCAGTGTCGGAGAAACTGAAGCTTTCTTT. Translating gives CASSVGETEAFF. The chain employs TRBV2 and TRBJ1-1; D remains unclear. The CDR3 loop spans 12 amino acids. The V and J ends lost 4 bases and 5 bases respectively, with 8 bases between them. Germline values: CDR1 SNHLY, CDR2 FYNNEI.

The V call is TRBV4-2, the J call TRBJ1-1; tentative D call: TRBD1 (6 bases). The germline V and J ends were trimmed by 0 bases and 5 bases, with 16 bases remaining between them. Germline V gene sequence: CDR1 LGHNA, CDR2 YNFKEQ. The length of the CDR3 is 16 residues. The CDR3 loop reads CASSQDRGARLTEAFF. DNA for the CDR3: TGTGCCAGCAGCCAAGATCGGGGGGCGCGGTTGACTGAAGCTTTCTTT.

CDR3 in DNA: TGTGCATTCGGGGACTCATTGACCTACGAGCAGTACTTC. Protein product: CAFGDSLTYEQYF. The gene calls are TRBV15 and TRBJ2-7, with D maybe TRBD2 (6 bases). Germline CDR1 LNHNV, CDR2 YYDKDF (reference sequence). The CDR3 extends over 13 amino acids.

J is TRBJ2-5 and V is TRBV21-1; TRBD1 is the table's D call, not checked against the DNA. TRBV21-1 counts as a pseudogene. This CDR3 contains 16 residues. The CDR3: CASSPDGTGVRETQYF. The CDR3 DNA reads as TGTGCCAGCAGCCCCGATGGGACAGGGGTACGAGAGACCCAGTACTTC.

The chain joins TRBV5-1 to TRBJ2-5, with 8 bases matching TRBD1. Trimming took 4 bases from V and 4 from J; bases not matched to a gene: 6. CDR1 and CDR2 (germline): SGHRS, YFSETQ. There are 14 residues in the CDR3. DNA for the CDR3: TGCGCCAGCAGCCCCCCCGGGACAGGAGAGACCCAGTACTTC. As protein: CASSPPGTGETQYF.

This chain uses TRBV4-1 with TRBJ1-2, with a possible D match to TRBD1 (6 bases). Germline assignment: CDR1 MGHRA and CDR2 YSYEKL. CDR3 length equals 14 residues. With 3 bases removed from V and 3 bases from J, the gap between germline ends came to 11 bases. The CDR3 is CASSHQTGDYGYTF. Here the CDR3 DNA reads TGCGCCAGCAGCCACCAGACAGGCGACTATGGCTACACCTTC.

The J gene is TRBJ1-1, the V gene TRBV2; unclear D gene. V dropped 2 bases and J dropped 1 base, with 14 bases sitting between them. The germline gives CDR1 SNHLY, CDR2 FYNNEI. The CDR3 has 16 residues. The DNA of the CDR3 is TGTGCCAGCAGTGAATACGGGATAACCCCGAACACTGAAGCTTTCTTT. Protein: CASSEYGITPNTEAFF.

This clone was seen a handful of times. The chain links TRBV13 to TRBJ2-5, with 11 nucleotides matching TRBD2. Trimming removed 8 bases from V and 4 bases from J; junction bases left unmatched: 6. In germline, CDR1 is PRHDT, CDR2 FYEKMQ (reference sequence). The CDR3 sequence is 14 residues long. The CDR3 loop reads CASDTSGGGETQYF. The DNA for the CDR3 is TGTGCCAGCGATACTAGCGGGGGAGGAGAGACCCAGTACTTC.

V is TRBV5-1 and J is TRBJ1-6; D is perhaps TRBD1 (6 bases). Germline V gives CDR1 SGHRS, CDR2 YFSETQ. V was trimmed by 2 bases and J by 10 bases, leaving 16 bases between them. This CDR3 comprises 15 residues. Here the CDR3 reads CASSFEGGQGSPLHF. CDR3 bases: TGCGCCAGCAGCTTCGAGGGGGGGCAGGGCTCACCCCTCCACTTT.

This clone was seen only a few times. J is TRBJ2-1 and V is TRBV29-1; D remains ambiguous. The V gene lost 3 bases and the J gene lost 6 bases, with 9 bases spanning the gap. CDR1 is SQVTM and CDR2 is ANQGSEA in the germline V gene. This CDR3 spans 12 amino acids. The CDR3 region has the DNA TGCAGCGTTGATGTGGTAGCCAATGAGCAGTTCTTC. Translating gives CSVDVVANEQFF.

This clone was seen once. The chain employs TRBV11-2 and TRBJ2-1; 9 nucleotides line up with TRBD2. The J segment lost 9 bases and the V segment lost 0 bases, leaving 12 bases of the junction unmatched. Germline V gives CDR1 SGHAT, CDR2 FQNNGV. The CDR3 length is 17 residues. DNA for the CDR3: TGTGCCAGCAGCTTAGATCTGGGCGCGGGAGGGATTGGTGAGCAGTTCTTC. Protein sequence: CASSLDLGAGGIGEQFF.

The rearrangement uses TRBV9 and TRBJ2-3; a possible D gene is TRBD2 (6 bases). Trimming took off 0 bases at V and 4 bases at J, with 12 bases between the two ends. The CDR3 totals 15 residues. Per germline, CDR1 SGDLS and CDR2 YYNGEE. CDR3 DNA: TGTGCCAGCAGCGTAGGGGGGGAGGCCGCAGATACGCAGTATTTT. It codes for CASSVGGEAADTQYF.

The chain combines TRBV27 with TRBJ1-3, with D unresolved. CDR1 and CDR2 from the germline V gene are MNHEY and SMNVEV (reference sequence). This CDR3 is built from 11 residues. With 8 bases removed from V and 8 bases from J, the gap between germline ends came to 10 bases. The CDR3 nucleotides are TGTGCCAGCCACACCGGGGACACCATATATTTT. This encodes CASHTGDTIYF.

This clone has just a few counts. At one end the junction does not follow the germline gene, possibly because of a read error. The chain combines TRBV7-7 with TRBJ1-4; D not certain. Germline lookup yields CDR1 SSHAT and CDR2 FNYEAQ (reference sequence). The CDR3 spans 14 residues. CDR3 amino acids: CASSEDFSNEKLFF. In DNA form, the CDR3 reads TGTGCTAGCAGCGAGGACTTTTCTAATGAAAAACTGTTTTTT.

The J gene is TRBJ2-2, the V gene TRBV13; D is undetermined. Germline values: CDR1 PRHDT, CDR2 FYEKMQ (reference sequence). The CDR3 is 16 amino acids. V lost 1 base to trimming and J lost 3 bases, with 12 bases between them. The DNA for the CDR3 is TGTGCCAGCAGCTTAGATGGCGGCGTGGACACCGGGGAGCTGTTTTTT. Translated: CASSLDGGVDTGELFF.

In this sample, this clone turned up a few times. The genes are TRBV4-2 and TRBJ2-7; D is possibly TRBD2 (5 bases). The V end lost 1 base, the J end lost 6 bases, and 13 bases lay between the germline ends. Germline V gene lookup returns CDR1 LGHNA and CDR2 YNFKEQ. There are 14 residues in the CDR3. CDR3 DNA sequence: TGTGCCAGCAGCCAAGGACCCGAGGCGGGCGAGCAGTACTTC. This sequence encodes CASSQGPEAGEQYF.

This clone was seen a few times. The rearrangement uses TRBV4-1 and TRBJ2-7, with 10 bases matching TRBD2. The CDR3 covers 15 residues. The V gene end was trimmed by 5 bases and the J gene end by 3 bases; junction bases not matched to a gene: 7. Germline V gives CDR1 MGHRA, CDR2 YSYEKL. The CDR3 nucleotides read TGCGCCAGCAGCGTCGTACTAGCGGGGTTCTACGAGCAGTACTTC. Amino acid sequence: CASSVVLAGFYEQYF.

The chain links TRBV18 to TRBJ1-4; a weak D match, TRBD1 (5 bases). The CDR3 has 15 residues. The germline V and J ends were trimmed by 3 bases and 6 bases, with 14 bases remaining between them. In germline, CDR1 is KGHSH, CDR2 LQKENI. CDR3 nucleotides: TGTGCCAGCTCACCCCAAGGGGATGTCGATGAAAAACTGTTTTTT. This gives the protein CASSPQGDVDEKLFF.

The chain carries TRBV13 and TRBJ2-7; 11 bases agree with TRBD1. CDR3 size: 15 residues. Germline lookup yields CDR1 PRHDT and CDR2 FYEKMQ (reference sequence). J lost 3 bases, V lost 1 base, and 2 bases had no gene match. CDR3 coding DNA: TGTGCCAGCAGCTTAGTGGGGACAGGGGGCTACGAGCAGTACTTC. This translates into CASSLVGTGGYEQYF.

This rearrangement joins TRBV27 to TRBJ2-2; 15 positions match TRBD2. From germline, CDR1 is MNHEY and CDR2 SMNVEV (reference sequence). The CDR3 spans 18 residues. The J segment lost 7 bases and the V segment lost 7 bases, leaving 13 bases of the junction unmatched. The CDR3 DNA follows: TGTGCCAGCACCCTCTCGGGACTAGCGGGAGGAGTCCACGGGGAGCTGTTTTTT. Its translation is CASTLSGLAGGVHGELFF.

This chain joins TRBV4-1 and TRBJ2-7, with 9 positions matching TRBD2. J gave up 4 bases and V 0 bases, and 7 bases lay outside the gene matches. This CDR3 region has 16 residues. Germline CDR1 is MGHRA and CDR2 is YSYEKL. In DNA, the CDR3 is TGCGCCAGCAGCCAAGAGGGGACTAGCATCATATACGAGCAGTACTTC. It specifies CASSQEGTSIIYEQYF.